A selection of T cell receptor beta chains follows, all from one sample in a study of graft-versus-host responses after intestinal transplantation. Which antigens these TCRs recognize remains unknown. Clones were sequenced by immunoSEQ multiplex PCR, and TCRdb holds only the in-frame ones, with some missing. This sample yields 65,000 to 85,000 clones, of which roughly 87% are seen a single time; less than 9.5% belongs to the top ten. Source: unstimulated CD8+ T cells sorted from spleen or lymph node cells, taken before transplant. The receptors were gathered from a human donor who was the organ donor for an intestinal transplant. The CDR3 runs from the conserved cysteine through the conserved F or W. The order of the fields is V gene, J gene, D gene, clone size, CDR3 protein, CDR3 DNA. The D gene is left open where the match is weak. Rows give clone size only sometimes, using once, few, many, or a class for an expanded clone.

TRBV7-9	TRBJ1-6	-	few	CASSLGSSPLHF	TGTGCCAGCAGCCTCGGGAGTTCACCCCTCCACTTT
TRBV28	TRBJ1-1	-	-	CASDTGRELYTEAFF	TGTGCCAGCGATACTGGACGGGAACTGTACACTGAAGCTTTCTTT
TRBV11-3	TRBJ2-3	TRBD2	-	CASSWGLAGSTDTQYF	TGTGCCAGCAGCTGGGGACTAGCGGGATCGACAGATACGCAGTATTTT
TRBV27	TRBJ2-1	-	-	CASSSYRDWGEQFF	TGTGCCAGCAGCTCTTATCGGGATTGGGGTGAGCAGTTCTTC
TRBV30	TRBJ2-2	-	-	CAWKNPRGHGTGELFF	TGTGCCTGGAAGAATCCGCGGGGCCATGGCACCGGGGAGCTGTTTTTT
TRBV5-1	TRBJ2-2	-	-	CASRRGTGELFF	TGCGCCAGCAGAAGGGGGACCGGGGAGCTGTTTTTT
TRBV5-4	TRBJ2-7	TRBD1	-	CASSLGWGTGGFEQYF	TGTGCCAGCAGCTTGGGTTGGGGGACAGGGGGCTTCGAGCAGTACTTC
TRBV6-1	TRBJ1-2	TRBD1	-	CASSEFVTGANYGYTF	TGTGCCAGCAGTGAATTCGTGACAGGGGCTAACTATGGCTACACCTTC
TRBV7-6	TRBJ2-7	TRBD1	once	CASSLGDRGTYEQYF	TGTGCCAGCAGCTTAGGGGACAGGGGGACCTACGAGCAGTACTTC
TRBV5-1	TRBJ2-7	TRBD1	-	CASSLGFLPGQSPYEQYF	TGCGCCAGCAGCTTGGGATTCTTACCGGGACAGAGCCCCTACGAGCAGTACTTC
TRBV7-9	TRBJ2-1	TRBD2	-	CASSLRLAGGGHEQFF	TGTGCCAGCAGCCTCCGACTAGCGGGCGGCGGGCATGAGCAGTTCTTC
TRBV2	TRBJ2-1	-	-	CASSPKAPIYNEQFF	TGTGCCAGCAGCCCTAAGGCGCCGATTTACAATGAGCAGTTCTTC
TRBV28	TRBJ1-2	-	few	CASSLPGGSNGYTF	TGTGCCAGCAGTTTGCCGGGAGGGTCTAATGGCTACACCTTC
TRBV9	TRBJ1-1	TRBD1	-	CASSAVDREKFPSFF	TGTGCCAGCAGCGCCGTAGACAGGGAGAAATTTCCGTCGTTCTTT
TRBV30	TRBJ1-2	TRBD1	once	CAWGSGQTSLYGYTF	TGTGCCTGGGGATCGGGACAGACAAGTCTCTATGGCTACACCTTC
TRBV6-1	TRBJ1-4	-	-	CASSGPLGEKLFF	TGTGCCAGCAGTGGGCCTCTAGGGGAAAAACTGTTTTTT
TRBV7-6	TRBJ2-7	-	few	CASSLASISGSEQYF	TGTGCCAGCAGCTTAGCCTCAATATCAGGGTCCGAGCAGTACTTC